Listed below are T cell receptor beta chains from one sample, sequenced in a study of blood T cell repertoires in COVID-19. The protocol was immunoSEQ multiplex PCR, while the TCRdb copy is restricted to in-frame clones and leaves out a portion. The sample shows approximately 130,000 clones, 70% to 90% of them seen only once. Sequencing used peripheral blood. All receptors come from a human donor in a cohort sampled during active COVID-19. Both conserved end residues are part of each CDR3. A D gene is named only where the DNA matches it firmly. Expanded clones are given a class, and other clones once, few, many or no size at all.

clone_size: .; v_call: TRBV15; d_call: TRBD2; cdr3_length: 15; j_call: TRBJ2-3; cdr3_aa: CATSGAGGPLDTQYF; cdr3_nt: TGTGCCACCAGCGGAGCGGGGGGGCCGCTCGATACGCAGTATTTT
clone_size: .; v_call: TRBV6-6; d_call: .; cdr3_length: 14; j_call: TRBJ1-4; cdr3_aa: CASSFIATNEKLFF; cdr3_nt: TGTGCCAGCAGCTTCATAGCAACTAATGAAAAACTGTTTTTT
clone_size: .; v_call: TRBV3-1/TRBV3-2; d_call: .; cdr3_length: 15; j_call: TRBJ1-1; cdr3_aa: CASTGGPTGRVEAFF; cdr3_nt: TGTGCCAGCACAGGAGGCCCTACGGGTCGGGTTGAAGCTTTCTTT
clone_size: .; v_call: TRBV3-1/TRBV3-2; d_call: .; cdr3_length: 12; j_call: TRBJ2-3; cdr3_aa: CASSRLADTQYF; cdr3_nt: TGTGCCAGCAGCCGCTTAGCCGATACGCAGTATTTT
clone_size: once; v_call: TRBV6-5; d_call: .; cdr3_length: 15; j_call: TRBJ1-6; cdr3_aa: CASSYSSQSNSPLHF; cdr3_nt: TGTGCCAGCAGTTACTCATCACAGTCTAATTCACCCCTCCACTTT
clone_size: .; v_call: TRBV5-1; d_call: TRBD1; cdr3_length: 14; j_call: TRBJ2-1; cdr3_aa: CASSPGQGHNEQFF; cdr3_nt: TGCGCCAGCAGCCCGGGACAGGGGCACAATGAGCAGTTCTTC
clone_size: .; v_call: TRBV5-1; d_call: TRBD2; cdr3_length: 15; j_call: TRBJ2-1; cdr3_aa: CASSLEAGAYNEQFF; cdr3_nt: TGCGCCAGCAGCTTGGAAGCGGGGGCCTACAATGAGCAGTTCTTC
clone_size: .; v_call: TRBV5-1; d_call: .; cdr3_length: 15; j_call: TRBJ1-1; cdr3_aa: CASSLAVGGNTEAFF; cdr3_nt: TGCGCCAGCAGCTTGGCGGTTGGAGGGAACACTGAAGCTTTCTTT
clone_size: .; v_call: TRBV27; d_call: TRBD1; cdr3_length: 16; j_call: TRBJ1-5; cdr3_aa: CASRNLGQGSDQPQHF; cdr3_nt: TGTGCCAGCAGGAACTTGGGACAGGGGAGTGATCAGCCCCAGCATTTT
clone_size: once; v_call: TRBV2; d_call: TRBD1; cdr3_length: 15; j_call: TRBJ2-1; cdr3_aa: CASLNGGQAYNEQFF; cdr3_nt: TGTGCCAGCCTAAACGGGGGACAGGCTTACAATGAGCAGTTCTTC
clone_size: once; v_call: TRBV12-3/TRBV12-4; d_call: .; cdr3_length: 13; j_call: TRBJ2-5; cdr3_aa: CASSFGGLETQYF; cdr3_nt: TGTGCCAGCAGTTTCGGGGGGCTGGAGACCCAGTACTTC
clone_size: .; v_call: TRBV6-5; d_call: TRBD1; cdr3_length: 16; j_call: TRBJ1-2; cdr3_aa: CASSYRTGTGGSGYTF; cdr3_nt: TGTGCCAGCAGTTACAGAACCGGGACAGGAGGGAGTGGCTACACCTTC
clone_size: few; v_call: TRBV6-5; d_call: .; cdr3_length: 15; j_call: TRBJ1-6; cdr3_aa: CASNQHSSYNSPLHF; cdr3_nt: TGTGCCAGCAATCAACACAGCTCCTATAATTCACCCCTCCACTTT
clone_size: .; v_call: TRBV5-1; d_call: .; cdr3_length: 14; j_call: TRBJ1-4; cdr3_aa: CASSLGPLNEKLFF; cdr3_nt: TGCGCCAGCAGCTTGGGGCCGTTGAATGAAAAACTGTTTTTT
clone_size: .; v_call: TRBV7-2; d_call: TRBD2; cdr3_length: 18; j_call: TRBJ2-3; cdr3_aa: CASSLARASGGWGDTQYF; cdr3_nt: TGTGCCAGCAGCTTAGCGCGGGCTAGCGGGGGGTGGGGCGATACGCAGTATTTT
clone_size: .; v_call: TRBV5-1; d_call: .; cdr3_length: 16; j_call: TRBJ1-1; cdr3_aa: CASSTNPGTLNTEAFF; cdr3_nt: TGCGCCAGCAGCACCAACCCCGGGACACTGAACACTGAAGCTTTCTTT
clone_size: .; v_call: TRBV7-3; d_call: TRBD2; cdr3_length: 17; j_call: TRBJ2-3; cdr3_aa: CASSPKVAGPSTDTQYF; cdr3_nt: TGTGCCAGCAGCCCCAAAGTAGCGGGACCTAGCACAGATACGCAGTATTTT
clone_size: once; v_call: TRBV28; d_call: .; cdr3_length: 12; j_call: TRBJ2-5; cdr3_aa: CASSPYQETQYF; cdr3_nt: TGTGCCAGCAGTCCCTACCAAGAGACCCAGTACTTC
clone_size: .; v_call: TRBV4-1; d_call: .; cdr3_length: 17; j_call: TRBJ2-2; cdr3_aa: CASSQPRAGANTGELFF; cdr3_nt: TGCGCCAGCAGCCAACCGAGGGCGGGCGCGAACACCGGGGAGCTGTTTTTT
clone_size: few; v_call: TRBV7-9; d_call: .; cdr3_length: 20; j_call: TRBJ1-4; cdr3_aa: CASSNDPGWTAPTPGEKLFF; cdr3_nt: TGTGCCAGCAGCAACGACCCCGGATGGACAGCACCAACACCCGGCGAAAAACTGTTTTTT
clone_size: .; v_call: TRBV6-5; d_call: TRBD1; cdr3_length: 13; j_call: TRBJ1-2; cdr3_aa: CASSTTGNYGYTF; cdr3_nt: TGTGCCAGCAGCACGACAGGGAACTATGGCTACACCTTC
clone_size: .; v_call: TRBV5-1; d_call: TRBD2; cdr3_length: 14; j_call: TRBJ2-5; cdr3_aa: CASSSGLAAETQYF; cdr3_nt: TGCGCCAGCAGCTCGGGACTAGCCGCAGAGACCCAGTACTTC
clone_size: .; v_call: TRBV7-8; d_call: TRBD2; cdr3_length: 17; j_call: TRBJ2-2; cdr3_aa: CASSKGLAEANTGELFF; cdr3_nt: TGTGCCAGCAGTAAAGGACTAGCCGAGGCGAACACCGGGGAGCTGTTTTTT
clone_size: .; v_call: TRBV10-2; d_call: TRBD1; cdr3_length: 15; j_call: TRBJ2-5; cdr3_aa: CASRSTGPGQETQYF; cdr3_nt: TGCGCCAGCAGGTCGACAGGGCCGGGGCAAGAGACCCAGTACTTC
clone_size: .; v_call: TRBV4-1; d_call: .; cdr3_length: 13; j_call: TRBJ1-1; cdr3_aa: CASSQQAGTEAFF; cdr3_nt: TGCGCCAGCAGCCAGCAGGCGGGTACTGAAGCTTTCTTT
clone_size: .; v_call: TRBV23-1; d_call: TRBD1; cdr3_length: 12; j_call: TRBJ1-5; cdr3_aa: CATLRGNQPQHF; cdr3_nt: TGCGCCACTCTCAGGGGGAATCAGCCCCAGCATTTT
clone_size: .; v_call: TRBV6-5; d_call: .; cdr3_length: 15; j_call: TRBJ2-3; cdr3_aa: CASKPGGGRGDTQYF; cdr3_nt: TGTGCCAGCAAACCCGGTGGGGGAAGGGGGGATACGCAGTATTTT
clone_size: .; v_call: TRBV19; d_call: .; cdr3_length: 13; j_call: TRBJ2-2; cdr3_aa: CASSLTVTGELFF; cdr3_nt: TGTGCCAGTAGTCTCACAGTCACCGGGGAGCTGTTTTTT
clone_size: .; v_call: TRBV18; d_call: TRBD1; cdr3_length: 18; j_call: TRBJ1-2; cdr3_aa: CASSPRGTGFYDNYGYTF; cdr3_nt: TGTGCCAGCTCACCGCGTGGGACAGGGTTTTATGACAACTATGGCTACACCTTC
clone_size: .; v_call: TRBV5-1; d_call: .; cdr3_length: 18; j_call: TRBJ1-1; cdr3_aa: CASSFRGSGSGVNTEAFF; cdr3_nt: TGCGCCAGCAGCTTCAGGGGATCAGGGAGCGGGGTGAACACTGAAGCTTTCTTT
clone_size: .; v_call: TRBV6-5; d_call: TRBD1; cdr3_length: 15; j_call: TRBJ1-5; cdr3_aa: CASRLQGARGEPQHF; cdr3_nt: TGTGCCAGCAGGCTACAGGGGGCGCGAGGCGAGCCCCAGCATTTT
clone_size: .; v_call: TRBV10-3; d_call: TRBD1; cdr3_length: 15; j_call: TRBJ1-2; cdr3_aa: CAISVSGQELYGYTF; cdr3_nt: TGTGCCATCAGTGTGTCAGGACAGGAGCTCTATGGCTACACCTTC
clone_size: few; v_call: TRBV6-5; d_call: .; cdr3_length: 11; j_call: TRBJ2-1; cdr3_aa: CATVLYNEQFF; cdr3_nt: TGTGCCACCGTACTTTACAATGAGCAGTTCTTC
clone_size: .; v_call: TRBV5-1; d_call: .; cdr3_length: 12; j_call: TRBJ1-2; cdr3_aa: CASSLAVEGYTF; cdr3_nt: TGCGCCAGCAGCTTGGCCGTGGAGGGCTACACCTTC
clone_size: .; v_call: TRBV5-1; d_call: TRBD1; cdr3_length: 15; j_call: TRBJ2-5; cdr3_aa: CASSGRTGGEGTQYF; cdr3_nt: TGCGCCAGCAGCGGGAGGACAGGGGGCGAAGGGACCCAGTACTTC
clone_size: .; v_call: TRBV6-1; d_call: .; cdr3_length: 12; j_call: TRBJ1-2; cdr3_aa: CASSETMAGYTF; cdr3_nt: TGTGCCAGCAGTGAAACGATGGCAGGCTACACCTTC
clone_size: few; v_call: TRBV2; d_call: .; cdr3_length: 13; j_call: TRBJ1-2; cdr3_aa: CASSGDIARGYTF; cdr3_nt: TGTGCCAGCAGTGGGGACATCGCGCGTGGCTACACCTTC
clone_size: .; v_call: TRBV11-2; d_call: .; cdr3_length: 14; j_call: TRBJ1-1; cdr3_aa: CASSLQGSRTEAFF; cdr3_nt: TGTGCCAGCAGCTTACAGGGTAGTCGCACTGAAGCTTTCTTT
clone_size: once; v_call: TRBV9; d_call: .; cdr3_length: 15; j_call: TRBJ2-7; cdr3_aa: CASSGQGGFTSEQYF; cdr3_nt: TGTGCCAGCAGCGGACAGGGAGGTTTTACGAGCGAGCAGTACTTC
clone_size: .; v_call: TRBV10-2; d_call: TRBD2; cdr3_length: 14; j_call: TRBJ2-3; cdr3_aa: CASSDSGFPDTQYF; cdr3_nt: TGCGCCAGCAGTGATAGCGGGTTCCCAGATACGCAGTATTTT
clone_size: .; v_call: TRBV6-6; d_call: TRBD2; cdr3_length: 17; j_call: TRBJ2-6; cdr3_aa: CASSLSRGASGANVLTF; cdr3_nt: TGTGCCAGCAGTCTATCGCGGGGGGCCTCTGGGGCCAACGTCCTGACTTTC